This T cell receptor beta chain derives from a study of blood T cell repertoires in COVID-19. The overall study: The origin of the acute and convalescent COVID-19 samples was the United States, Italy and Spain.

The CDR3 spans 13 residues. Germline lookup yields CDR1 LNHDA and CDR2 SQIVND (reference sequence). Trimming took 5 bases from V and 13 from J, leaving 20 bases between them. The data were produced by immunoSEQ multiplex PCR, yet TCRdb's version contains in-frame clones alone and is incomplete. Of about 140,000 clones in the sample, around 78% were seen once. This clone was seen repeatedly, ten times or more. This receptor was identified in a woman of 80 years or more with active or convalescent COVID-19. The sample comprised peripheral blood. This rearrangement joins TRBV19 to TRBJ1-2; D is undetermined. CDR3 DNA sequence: TGTGCCAGTAGTCGCTGGAGGACGCCGACTACCACCTTC. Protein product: CASSRWRTPTTTF.